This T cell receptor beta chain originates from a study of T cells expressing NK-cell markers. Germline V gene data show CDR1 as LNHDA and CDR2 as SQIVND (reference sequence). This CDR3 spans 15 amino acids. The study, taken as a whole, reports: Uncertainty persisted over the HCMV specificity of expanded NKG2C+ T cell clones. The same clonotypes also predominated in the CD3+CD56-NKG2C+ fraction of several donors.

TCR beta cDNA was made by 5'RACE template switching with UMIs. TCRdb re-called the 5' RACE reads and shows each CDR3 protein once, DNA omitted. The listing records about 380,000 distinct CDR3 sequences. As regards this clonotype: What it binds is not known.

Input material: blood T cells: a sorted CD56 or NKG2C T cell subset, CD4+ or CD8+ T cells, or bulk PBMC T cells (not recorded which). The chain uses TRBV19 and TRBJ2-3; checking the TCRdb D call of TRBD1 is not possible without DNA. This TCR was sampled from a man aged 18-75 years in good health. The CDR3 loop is CASSTVRGRADTQYF.